The 8 T cell receptor beta chains below come from one sample, sequenced in a study of blood T cells in healthy people across ages (dated by TCRdb to between 2014 and 2016). Receptor amplification or capture employed 5' RACE. Instrument on record: Illumina HiSeq 2500. The second PCR ran for about 7 to 11 cycles and used a J-beta primer mix along with a sample-barcoded 5' primer. The public reads were run again by TCRdb, first through fastp at Q25 and then through MiXCR, and only productive beta chains were kept. Identical CDR3 protein sequences are pooled into one entry, listed with their most common genes and DNA. The sample records 780,000 or so distinct CDR3 sequences, less than 70% of which are singletons. The top ten constitute about two fifths of the sample. The sample was blood. The receptors come from an older man in good health.

This clonotype was seen a handful of times. The V call is TRBV20-1, the J call TRBJ1-6, with 10 nucleotides matching TRBD1. The junction had 6 bases not matched to a gene; V was cut back by 5 bases and J by 8 bases. The V gene's germline CDR1 is DFQATT and CDR2 SNEGSKA (reference sequence). The CDR3 totals 14 residues. The CDR3 sequence is CSAPTGTGDSPLHF. The CDR3 nucleotides are TGCAGTGCTCCTACCGGGACAGGGGATTCACCCCTCCACTTT.

The chain joins TRBV5-1 to TRBJ1-6; 8 bases agree with TRBD1. Germline assignment: CDR1 SGHRS and CDR2 YFSETQ. After removal of 5 bases from V and 8 bases from J, the junction contained 9 bases not matched to a gene. The CDR3 loop spans 15 amino acids. CDR3 nucleotides: TGCGCCAGCAGACTCGGGACAGGTGGGGATTCACCCCTCCACTTT. Residues: CASRLGTGGDSPLHF.

In DNA form, the CDR3 reads TGCAGTGCTAGGATGGCGGGGACGGGAGGGCCCCACGAGCAGTACTTC. Its translation: CSARMAGTGGPHEQYF. The V call is TRBV20-1, the J call TRBJ2-4, with 8 bases fitting TRBD2. The DNA end lines up better with TRBJ2-7; the J call may be wrong. Germline V gene lookup returns CDR1 DFQATT and CDR2 SNEGSKA (reference sequence). The CDR3 runs to 16 residues.

This clonotype showed up just a few times. This rearrangement joins TRBV25-1 to TRBJ2-7; possibly TRBD1 for D (7 bases). The CDR3 has 13 amino acids. The ends were cut back, 8 bases at V and 2 bases at J, with 13 bases in the middle. Germline V gives CDR1 MGHDK, CDR2 SYGVNS. DNA of the CDR3: TGTGCCAGCGGCGGGACAGCTCCCTACGAGCAGTACTTC. Protein product: CASGGTAPYEQYF.

The V and J genes are TRBV11-2 and TRBJ2-1; 8 bases agree with TRBD2. With 4 bases clipped from V and 2 bases from J, the junction kept 4 bases outside the gene matches. Germline CDR1 and CDR2: SGHAT and FQNNGV. The CDR3 consists of 15 residues. The CDR3 nucleotides are TGTGCCAGCAGCTCGAATAGCGGGACCTACAATGAGCAGTTCTTC. It encodes CASSSNSGTYNEQFF. Variable domain in full (rest from reference TRBV11-2 and TRBJ2-1): EAGVAQSPRYKIIEKRQSVAFWCNPISGHATLYWYQQILGQGPKLLIQFQNNGVVDDSQLPKDRFSAERLKGVDSTLKIQPAKLEDSAVYLCASSSNSGTYNEQFFGPGTRLTVL.

The rearrangement joins TRBV24-1 to TRBJ2-7; 7 bases match TRBD2. The DNA end is more similar to TRBJ2-5, so the J call may be wrong. The CDR3 has 15 amino acids. The germline gives CDR1 KGHDR, CDR2 SFDVKD. The CDR3 spells CATSDLRDYRETQYF. The CDR3, as DNA: TGTGCCACCAGTGATTTGAGGGACTACCGGGAGACCCAGTACTTC.

This clonotype was observed a few times. This sequence joins TRBV9 and TRBJ1-6; 7 bases are a match to TRBD1. Trimming cost V 3 bases and J 7 bases; bases outside gene matches: 10. The CDR3 runs to 16 residues. Germline CDR1 SGDLS, CDR2 YYNGEE. Here the CDR3 DNA reads TGTGCCAGCAGCGCGGAGGGGGCTTCGAGAAATTCACCCCTCCACTTT. Its protein is CASSAEGASRNSPLHF.

The CDR3 protein is CAWSAPTGGRHGYTF. In DNA form, the CDR3 reads TGTGCCTGGAGTGCCCCGACAGGGGGGAGACATGGCTACACCTTC. The V and J genes are TRBV30 and TRBJ1-2; 9 nucleotides align to TRBD1. Trimming removed 1 base from V and 6 bases from J; junction bases left unmatched: 9. Germline assignment: CDR1 GTSNPN and CDR2 SVGIG (reference sequence). The CDR3 contains 15 residues.